These 30 T cell receptor beta chains came from one sample sequenced in a study of human T cells and chemical hapten exposure. Regarding time point: patch test 2, 6 weeks after DPC sensitization. Treatment here: therapeutic diphenylcyclopropenone sensitization with weekly scalp DPC. TCRdb independently ran MiXCR on the RACE reads; one entry per CDR3 protein. The sample lists 110,000 to 150,000 distinct CDR3 sequences; about 12% were seen once. The sample here was whole blood, taken in connection with sensitization to the hapten diphenylcyclopropenone (DPC). The origin of the receptors is a woman between 45 and 60 years old with alopecia areata. Some clones in this sample may be carry-over from other donors' samples.

In this sample, this clonotype turned up many times. This chain connects TRBV4-1 to TRBJ2-2; no clear D gene. The CDR3 is made up of 15 amino acids. The germline CDR1 and CDR2 sequences are MGHRA and YSYEKL. V was clipped by 4 bases and J by 4 bases, with 13 bases between them. CDR3 DNA sequence: TGCGCCAGCAGCCGTCGAACGGACGGCACCGGGGAGCTGTTTTTT. This codes for CASSRRTDGTGELFF.

The V and J genes are TRBV6-6 and TRBJ1-3, with D perhaps TRBD1 (5 bases). The germline gives CDR1 MNHNY, CDR2 SVGAGI (reference sequence). Deletions cut 0 bases from V and 2 bases from J, with 14 bases between. The CDR3 is 17 residues long. The CDR3 loop reads CASSYSTRGGPGNTIYF. The CDR3 DNA follows: TGTGCCAGCAGTTACTCGACAAGGGGTGGCCCTGGAAACACCATATATTTT.

In this sample, this clonotype turned up a few times. The genes are TRBV11-2 and TRBJ1-2, with TRBD1 identical over 8 bases. This CDR3 has 15 amino acids. The junction had 8 bases not matched to a gene; V was cut back by 4 bases and J by 4 bases. Germline assignment: CDR1 SGHAT and CDR2 FQNNGV. CDR3 bases: TGTGCCAGCAGCTCATACAGGGGGGGCGGCTATGGCTACACCTTC. This gives the protein CASSSYRGGGYGYTF.

This clonotype was recorded at least ten times. The chain is built from TRBV6-5 and TRBJ2-2; TRBD1 agrees at 9 bases. V gave up 6 bases and J gave up 4 bases; unmatched junction bases: 9. The germline CDR1 and CDR2 sequences are MNHEY and SVGAGI. The CDR3 extends over 16 amino acids. The CDR3 nucleotides read TGTGCCAGCAGACTCGTGCCGGGACAGGGCACCGGGGAGCTGTTTTTT. Its translation is CASRLVPGQGTGELFF.

The sample holds many counts of this clonotype. The gene calls are TRBV7-2 and TRBJ2-5; D is unresolved. V lost 1 base to trimming and J lost 5 bases, with 11 bases between them. From germline, CDR1 is SGHTA and CDR2 FQGNSA. The CDR3 spans 14 residues. The CDR3 sequence is CASSLEALRETQYF. In DNA, the CDR3 is TGTGCCAGCAGCTTAGAAGCTTTGCGGGAGACCCAGTACTTC.

In its sample, this clonotype was seen many times. V and J are TRBV11-2 and TRBJ2-7; unclear D gene. The germline CDR1 and CDR2 sequences are SGHAT and FQNNGV. The CDR3 runs to 15 residues. V was pared by 2 bases and J by 2 bases, with 13 bases between. The CDR3 DNA sequence: TGTGCCAGCAGCTTATCGAAGGGTCCTGCCTACGAGCAGTACTTC. Encoded protein: CASSLSKGPAYEQYF.

There are many counts of this clonotype. CDR3 protein: CASSQDLWGEQFF. Written as DNA, the CDR3 is TGTGCCAGCAGCCAAGATTTGTGGGGTGAGCAGTTCTTC. The rearrangement uses TRBV14 and TRBJ2-1; D gene uncertain. Trimming removed 0 bases at V and 9 bases at J, with 9 bases between. Germline values: CDR1 SGHDN, CDR2 FVKESK. This CDR3 is 13 amino acids long.

The chain has TRBV7-9 and TRBJ1-5, with 9 bases identical to TRBD1. The J segment lost 2 bases and the V segment lost 5 bases, leaving 10 bases of the junction unmatched. This CDR3 spans 17 amino acids. The germline V gene encodes CDR1 SEHNR and CDR2 FQNEAQ (reference sequence). The CDR3 loop reads CASSPTGGVGGNQPQHF. The CDR3 nucleotides are TGTGCCAGCAGCCCTACAGGGGGCGTAGGGGGCAATCAGCCCCAGCATTTT.

CDR3 in amino acids: CASSLDRVGEKLFF. In nucleotides, the CDR3 is TGTGCCAGCAGCTTGGACAGGGTGGGCGAAAAACTGTTTTTT. The chain combines TRBV5-4 with TRBJ1-4; TRBD1 might be the D (6 bases). Trimming cost V 0 bases and J 8 bases, with 11 bases left between them. CDR3 size: 14 residues. Looked up from germline, CDR1 is SGHNT and CDR2 is YYREEE (reference sequence).

The chain recombines TRBV12-3 or TRBV12-4 with TRBJ2-2; TRBD2 matches at 9 bases. V dropped 0 bases and J dropped 9; count of bases not matched to a gene: 5. CDR3 length: 15 amino acids. CDR3 coding DNA: TGTGCCAGCAGTTTAGCCTCTAGCGGGATCTGGGAGCTGTTTTTT. Protein product: CASSLASSGIWELFF.

This clonotype has a handful of counts. The chain couples TRBV29-1 to TRBJ1-3; D is undetermined. The germline CDR1 and CDR2 sequences are SQVTM and ANQGSEA. The V end lost 1 base, the J end lost 0 bases, and 4 bases lay between the germline ends. The CDR3 consists of 13 residues. The CDR3 loop is CSVEGTSGNTIYF. The CDR3 bases are TGCAGCGTTGAAGGCACCTCTGGAAACACCATATATTTT.

This clonotype occurred many times. The V and J genes are TRBV7-2 and TRBJ1-2; D not certain. Trimming took off 2 bases at V and 2 bases at J, with 9 bases between the two ends. The CDR3 runs 14 residues. In germline, CDR1 is SGHTA, CDR2 FQGNSA. CDR3 bases: TGTGCCAGCAGCTTATCTCGACTGAACTATGGCTACACCTTC. The encoded protein is CASSLSRLNYGYTF.

A few counts support this clonotype. V is TRBV3-1 and J is TRBJ1-6; 9 positions match TRBD1. The junction had 2 bases not matched to a gene; V was cut back by 1 base and J by 7 bases. The CDR3 consists of 15 residues. Germline V lookup: CDR1 LGHDT, CDR2 YNNKEL (reference sequence). In DNA form, the CDR3 reads TGTGCCAGCAGCCAAGGACAGGGGGGAAATTCACCCCTCCACTTT. This encodes CASSQGQGGNSPLHF.

CDR3: CATSRVGTSPLGETQYF. The CDR3 coding sequence is TGTGCCACCAGCAGAGTTGGAACTAGCCCCTTGGGAGAGACCCAGTACTTC. The genes are TRBV15 and TRBJ2-5; tentative D call: TRBD2 (6 bases). The ends were cut back, 1 base at V and 4 bases at J, with 19 bases in the middle. The germline V gene has CDR1 LNHNV and CDR2 YYDKDF (reference sequence). This CDR3 has 17 residues.

This chain connects TRBV6-1 to TRBJ2-6; D remains unclear. The germline gives CDR1 MNHNS, CDR2 SASEGT. Deletions cut 4 bases from V and 0 bases from J, with 7 bases between. This CDR3 is built from 15 residues. DNA of the CDR3: TGTGCCAGCAGTGGACGGAACTCTGGGGCCAACGTCCTGACTTTC. Translation: CASSGRNSGANVLTF.

The chain links TRBV7-9 to TRBJ2-1, with D uncertain. The germline CDR1 and CDR2 sequences are SEHNR and FQNEAQ (reference sequence). This CDR3 has 15 residues. Trimming shortened V by 4 bases and J by 6 bases, and 16 bases separated the two germline ends. Here the CDR3 DNA reads TGTGCCAGCAGCTCGATGGGATTTAAACCCAATGAGCAGTTCTTC. It encodes CASSSMGFKPNEQFF.

This clonotype has ten or more counts. V gene TRBV7-9 combines with J gene TRBJ2-1; no firm D call. CDR1 is SEHNR, CDR2 FQNEAQ, per germline (reference sequence). V lost 1 base to trimming and J lost 4 bases, with 14 bases between them. CDR3 length: 16 residues. CDR3 protein: CASSLGDFHVYNEQFF. CDR3 nucleotide sequence: TGTGCCAGCAGCTTAGGGGATTTCCACGTTTACAATGAGCAGTTCTTC.

The chain links TRBV12-3 or TRBV12-4 to TRBJ2-3; weak D call: TRBD2 (6 bases). CDR3 size: 18 residues. Trimming left V 4 bases short and J 1 base short, with 21 bases between. CDR3 bases: TGTGCCAGCAGTTCGCCCGGTTTGGGAGCGGGCGGCACAGATACGCAGTATTTT. Translated, it gives CASSSPGLGAGGTDTQYF.

This clonotype was recorded many times. The chain employs TRBV7-2 and TRBJ2-1; no clear D. CDR1 and CDR2 from the germline V gene are SGHTA and FQGNSA. This CDR3 is 14 amino acids long. Trimming pared 4 bases from V and 3 bases from J, leaving 10 bases between. The CDR3 DNA reads TGTGCCAGCAGCTCCGTCTTTAACTACAATGAGCAGTTCTTC. Translated: CASSSVFNYNEQFF.

This clonotype was counted only a few times. This sequence joins TRBV19 and TRBJ2-3; D might be TRBD1 (5 bases). This CDR3 is built from 14 residues. Germline CDR1 is LNHDA and CDR2 is SQIVND (reference sequence). With 4 bases removed from V and 0 bases from J, the gap between germline ends came to 8 bases. The CDR3 reads CASSTTASTDTQYF. The CDR3, as DNA: TGTGCCAGTAGTACGACAGCTAGCACAGATACGCAGTATTTT.

This clonotype was counted once. The chain is built from TRBV11-1 and TRBJ1-1; D is possibly TRBD1 (6 bases). V was clipped by 2 bases and J by 0 bases, with 10 bases between them. Germline lookup yields CDR1 SGHAT and CDR2 FQDESV (reference sequence). The CDR3 is made up of 15 amino acids. The CDR3 here is CASSLQGTMNTEAFF. The CDR3 DNA follows: TGTGCCAGCAGCTTACAGGGGACCATGAACACTGAAGCTTTCTTT.

J is TRBJ2-6 and V is TRBV6-5; TRBD1 aligns across 8 bases. CDR3 size: 16 residues. Per the germline V gene, CDR1 is MNHEY and CDR2 is SVGAGI. V lost 4 bases, J lost 0 bases, and 2 bases stayed unmatched. The CDR3 nucleotides are TGTGCCAGCAGTTGGGGACAGGCCTCTGGGGCCAACGTCCTGACTTTC. Encoded protein: CASSWGQASGANVLTF.

In its sample, this clonotype was seen a few times. The chain links TRBV9 to TRBJ1-6; the match to TRBD1 covers 9 bases. The CDR3 is made up of 15 amino acids. Germline values: CDR1 SGDLS, CDR2 YYNGEE. V lost 4 bases to trimming and J lost 9 bases; unmatched junction nucleotides: 8. CDR3 DNA sequence: TGTGCCAGCAGCTCCCGGGACAGGGCTGGTTCACCCCTCCACTTT. Protein sequence: CASSSRDRAGSPLHF.

This clonotype was seen ten or more times. The V gene is TRBV19, the J gene TRBJ1-5; perhaps TRBD1 as D (5 bases). V was pared by 6 bases and J by 4 bases, with 13 bases between. Germline CDR1 reads LNHDA; CDR2 reads SQIVND (reference sequence). The CDR3 loop spans 14 amino acids. The chain's CDR3 is CASRNPGGNQPQHF. The CDR3 nucleotides read TGTGCCAGTAGAAACCCCGGGGGGAATCAGCCCCAGCATTTT.

This clonotype was detected ten times or more. The V call is TRBV27, the J call TRBJ2-5; 8 bases line up with TRBD2. J gave up 1 base and V 8 bases, and 9 bases lay outside the gene matches. CDR3 length: 15 residues. Germline CDR1 is MNHEY and CDR2 is SMNVEV (reference sequence). The CDR3 DNA reads as TGTGCCAGCTGGGCAGCGGGAGTTCCCCAAGAGACCCAGTACTTC. Amino acids: CASWAAGVPQETQYF.

This clonotype was detected only a few times. V usage is TRBV21-1 and J usage is TRBJ2-5; TRBD1, the table's D call, was not compared with the DNA. TRBV21-1 is annotated as a pseudogene. The CDR3 is 16 amino acids. CDR3 in amino acids: CASSSLGQGVGETQYF. CDR3 nucleotide sequence: TGTGCCAGCAGCAGCCTGGGACAGGGGGTAGGAGAGACCCAGTACTTC.

This clonotype was counted ten times or more. A read error may produce the germline difference seen at one junction end. J is TRBJ2-3 and V is TRBV12-3 or TRBV12-4; 9 bases fit TRBD2. This CDR3 comprises 15 residues. The CDR3 DNA reads TGTGCCAGCAGCTTAGCGGGAGTTGGCACAGATACGCAGTATTTT. This translates into CASSLAGVGTDTQYF.

V gene TRBV6-6 combines with J gene TRBJ1-5, with a weak D call TRBD1 (5 bases). Trimming stripped 4 bases from V and 1 base from J, with 8 bases between. CDR3 size: 14 residues. Germline values: CDR1 MNHNY, CDR2 SVGAGI (reference sequence). CDR3 in DNA: TGTGCCAGCAGTTTCCGGGACAGCAATCAGCCCCAGCATTTT. This codes for CASSFRDSNQPQHF.

The chain has TRBV7-9 and TRBJ2-1, with TRBD2 as a possible D gene (6 bases). Deletions cut 5 bases from V and 6 bases from J, with 17 bases between. The CDR3 consists of 15 residues. The germline CDR1 and CDR2 sequences are SEHNR and FQNEAQ (reference sequence). The CDR3 spells CASSPGRGRFNEQFF. The CDR3 region has the DNA TGTGCCAGCAGCCCGGGAAGAGGGAGGTTCAATGAGCAGTTCTTC.

This clonotype occurred a few times. V usage is TRBV5-1 and J usage is TRBJ1-1; perhaps TRBD1 as D (6 bases). Germline V gives CDR1 SGHRS, CDR2 YFSETQ. The germline V and J ends were trimmed by 0 bases and 7 bases, with 13 bases remaining between them. This CDR3 has 14 residues. CDR3 region: CASSLVGGADEAFF. CDR3 DNA: TGCGCCAGCAGCTTGGTGGGGGGCGCTGATGAAGCTTTCTTT.